This TCR beta chain was found in a study of naive and memory T cell subsets. An equimolar mix of two oligonucleotides served as the beta constant-region primer for TRBC1 and TRBC2. Four rounds of PCR amplified the ligated cDNA using nested alpha and beta constant-region primers plus SP2. Each CDR3 protein gets one entry after TCRdb re-called the UMI-ligation and nested PCR reads with MiXCR. The sample includes about 4,200 distinct CDR3 sequences, approximately 5.2% seen only once; the top ten take about 24%. Notes on the study in general: Diversity fell and Gini index rose from naive through CM, EM, EMRA. Over 95% of naive TCR sequences appeared only once after error correction, unlike memory subsets.

This clonotype was detected ten times or more. Its target is not known. CDR3 size: 14 residues. Germline assignment: CDR1 SGHRS and CDR2 YFSETQ. The trim removed 7 bases at V and 7 bases at J, leaving 11 bases unmatched. This chain uses TRBV5-1 with TRBJ1-1; 9 bases match TRBD1. This sequence originates from a human donor in good health. The sequenced sample was effector memory CD8+ T cells from blood. Specified subset: effector memory, CD45RA- CD27-. Written as DNA, the CDR3 is TGCGCCAGCGCCTTGAACAGGGGGCTTCATGAAGCTTTCTTT. Translating it yields CASALNRGLHEAFF.